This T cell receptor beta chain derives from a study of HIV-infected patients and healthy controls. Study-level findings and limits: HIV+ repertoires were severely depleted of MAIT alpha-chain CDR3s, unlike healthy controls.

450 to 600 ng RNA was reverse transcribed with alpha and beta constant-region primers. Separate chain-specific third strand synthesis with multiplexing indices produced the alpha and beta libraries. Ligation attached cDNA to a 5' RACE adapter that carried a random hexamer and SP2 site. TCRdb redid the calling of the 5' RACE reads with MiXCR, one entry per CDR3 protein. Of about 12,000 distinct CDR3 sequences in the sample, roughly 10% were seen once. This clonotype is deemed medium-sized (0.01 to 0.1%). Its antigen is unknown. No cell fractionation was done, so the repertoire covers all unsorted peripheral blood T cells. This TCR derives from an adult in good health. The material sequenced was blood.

This CDR3 reads CASSSQVRGAHTEAFF. The DNA for the CDR3 is TGTGCCAGCAGCTCTCAGGTGCGTGGAGCCCACACTGAAGCTTTCTTT. The chain links TRBV11-2 to TRBJ1-1, with unresolved D. Between the trimmed V and J ends, which lost 4 bases and 3 bases, there was a span of 18 bases. This CDR3 contains 16 residues. Germline V gene sequence: CDR1 SGHAT, CDR2 FQNNGV.